This entry describes one T cell receptor (beta chain). Clones were sequenced by immunoSEQ multiplex PCR, and TCRdb holds only the in-frame ones, with some missing. The sample has approximately 170,000 clones, roughly 84% seen once. This entry comes from a study of blood T cell repertoires in COVID-19. Material for sequencing was peripheral blood. This sequence originates from a man aged 55 to 70 who had recovered from COVID-19.

The CDR3 region has the DNA TGTGCCAGCAGCTTTAGCCCGGCAAGGGGCTCCTACGAGCAGTACTTC. Amino acids: CASSFSPARGSYEQYF. The gene calls are TRBV7-9 and TRBJ2-7; tentative D call: TRBD1 (5 bases). CDR1 and CDR2 from the germline V gene are SEHNR and FQNEAQ (reference sequence). The CDR3 is 16 residues long. With 3 bases removed from V and 0 bases from J, the gap between germline ends came to 15 bases.